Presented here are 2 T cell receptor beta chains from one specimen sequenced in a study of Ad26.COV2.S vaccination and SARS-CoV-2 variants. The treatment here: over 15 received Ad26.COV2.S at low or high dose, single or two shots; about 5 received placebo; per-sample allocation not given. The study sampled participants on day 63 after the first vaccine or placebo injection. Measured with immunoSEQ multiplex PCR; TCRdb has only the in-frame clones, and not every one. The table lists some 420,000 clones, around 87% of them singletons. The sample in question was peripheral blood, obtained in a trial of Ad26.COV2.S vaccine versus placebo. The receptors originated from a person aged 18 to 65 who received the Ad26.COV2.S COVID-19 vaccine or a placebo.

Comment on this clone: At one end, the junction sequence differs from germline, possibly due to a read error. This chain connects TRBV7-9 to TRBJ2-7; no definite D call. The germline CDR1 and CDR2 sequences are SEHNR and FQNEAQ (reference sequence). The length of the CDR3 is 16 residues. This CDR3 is CASGFLDPWNSYEQYF. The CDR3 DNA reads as TGTGCCAGCGGCTTCCTGGACCCGTGGAACTCCTACGAGCAGTACTTC.

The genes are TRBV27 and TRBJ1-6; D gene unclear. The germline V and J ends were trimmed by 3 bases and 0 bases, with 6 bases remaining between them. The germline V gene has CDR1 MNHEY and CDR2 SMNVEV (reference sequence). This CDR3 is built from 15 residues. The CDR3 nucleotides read TGTGCCAGCAGTTTCGCGAGCTCCTATAATTCACCCCTCCACTTT. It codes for CASSFASSYNSPLHF.